This passage covers 2 T cell receptor beta chains from one sample sequenced in a study of blood T cell repertoires in COVID-19. This table comes from immunoSEQ multiplex PCR, and its TCRdb copy is limited to in-frame clones, with some not included. The profile covers 200,000 to 250,000 clones, with about 93% appearing a single time and approximately 0.77% taken by the ten largest. Source material: peripheral blood. The source is a man in his sixties with COVID-19, enrolled during active disease.

Of note for this clone: Additional DNA sequences in this sample encode the identical CDR3. The genes are TRBV3-1 (or the pseudogene TRBV3-2) and TRBJ2-7; D is undetermined. Germline V gene lookup returns CDR1 LGHDT and CDR2 YNNKEL (reference sequence). There are 12 residues in the CDR3. V lost 1 base to trimming and J lost 3 bases, with 4 bases between them. CDR3 nucleotide sequence: TGTGCCAGCAGCCAAGGGCTCTACGAGCAGTACTTC. Translation: CASSQGLYEQYF.

V gene TRBV11-2 combines with J gene TRBJ2-7, with a tentative D call TRBD1 (5 bases). Trimming removed 0 bases from V and 5 bases from J, with 11 bases in between. This CDR3 has 14 residues. Germline CDR1 SGHAT, CDR2 FQNNGV. CDR3 residues: CASSLDLAGHEQYF. The CDR3 DNA reads as TGTGCCAGCAGCTTAGATTTGGCAGGGCACGAGCAGTACTTC. Full variable domain (missing parts from reference TRBV11-2 and TRBJ2-7): EAGVAQSPRYKIIEKRQSVAFWCNPISGHATLYWYQQILGQGPKLLIQFQNNGVVDDSQLPKDRFSAERLKGVDSTLKIQPAKLEDSAVYLCASSLDLAGHEQYFGPGTRLTVT.